This T cell receptor beta chain was recovered during a study of neurological immune-mediated disorders. There are many counts of this clonotype. The cDNA was synthesized by 5'RACE incorporating 10-nucleotide random UMIs. MiXCR, applied by TCRdb to the 5' RACE reads, yields one record per CDR3 protein. The sample consists of just under 45,000 distinct CDR3 sequences, about an eighth of them appearing once. Maryland, USA blood bank volunteers served as healthy controls. Stored at -80 C, 2 million PBMCs were the source of the unsorted libraries. The CDR3 extends over 13 amino acids. Germline V gene sequence: CDR1 MRHNA, CDR2 SNTAGT. V gave up 6 bases and J gave up 7 bases; unmatched junction bases: 6.

Sequenced material: PBMCs. This rearrangement joins TRBV6-4 to TRBJ1-5; 7 nucleotides match TRBD1. The receptor was isolated from a female donor in good health. For the CDR3, the DNA is TGTGCCAGCAGCATGCAGGGGGGCCAGCCCCAGCATTTT. Protein product: CASSMQGGQPQHF.